These T cell receptor beta chains were read from a single sample in a study of blood T cell repertoires in COVID-19. Repertoires were generated with immunoSEQ multiplex PCR, while TCRdb's copy carries only in-frame clones and drops some. The data hold 70,000 or so clones, with about four fifths observed a single time. The sample consisted of peripheral blood. The receptors derive from a human donor in a cohort sampled during active COVID-19. Both conserved end residues are trimmed from each CDR3. Each record gives: J gene, V gene, CDR3 protein.

>TRBJ2-7|TRBV6-5
ASSYSNAYAYEQY
>TRBJ2-1|TRBV7-2
ASSLWAGGLEQF
>TRBJ1-5|TRBV6-5
ASSTRGGSQPQH
>TRBJ1-2|TRBV7-9
ASSLGPRDRGNYGYT
>TRBJ2-7|TRBV7-8
ASSHLLTGGDIYEQY
>TRBJ2-7|TRBV12-5
ASGLGRLAGYEQY
>TRBJ1-1|TRBV5-5
ASSSTWTGRTEAF
>TRBJ2-7|TRBV13
ASSLWTGTYEQY
>TRBJ1-1|TRBV28
ASTSPGTGNTEAF
>TRBJ2-7|TRBV5-1
ASSLGREVLHEQY
>TRBJ1-4|TRBV11-2
ASSENLVGEKLF
>TRBJ2-1|TRBV4-1
ASSQASGEVPSYNEQF
>TRBJ2-1|TRBV6-2/TRBV6-3
ASSGPPIHSYNEQF